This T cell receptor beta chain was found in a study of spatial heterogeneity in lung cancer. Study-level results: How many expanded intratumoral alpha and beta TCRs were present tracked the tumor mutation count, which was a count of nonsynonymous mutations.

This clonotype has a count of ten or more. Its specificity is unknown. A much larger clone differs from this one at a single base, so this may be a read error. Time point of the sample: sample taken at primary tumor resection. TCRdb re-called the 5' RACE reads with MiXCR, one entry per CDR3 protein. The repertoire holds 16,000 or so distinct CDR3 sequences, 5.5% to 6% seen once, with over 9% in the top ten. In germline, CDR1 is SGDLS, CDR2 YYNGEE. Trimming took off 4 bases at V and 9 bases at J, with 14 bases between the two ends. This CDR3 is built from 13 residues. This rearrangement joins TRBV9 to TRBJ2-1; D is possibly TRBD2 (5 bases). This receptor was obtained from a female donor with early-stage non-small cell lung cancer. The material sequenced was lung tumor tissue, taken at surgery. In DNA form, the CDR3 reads TGTGCCAGCAGCCCGCGTCCGGGGATTGAGCAGTTCTTC. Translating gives CASSPRPGIEQFF.